This T cell receptor (beta chain) was identified during a study of vaccination and CD4 T cells after COVID-19. Study overall: As their vaccination, participants received two doses of either BNT162b2 or mRNA-1273 vaccine. A median of about 100 days (range 35 to 161) separated diagnosis from post-COVID sampling.

In this sample, this clonotype is medium-sized (0.01 to 0.1%). What it binds is not known. With the Oncomine TCR Beta short-read assay, DNA from cultured CD4+ T cells was sequenced. TCRdb re-called the PCR reads with MiXCR, one entry per CDR3 protein. This table has over 10,000 distinct CDR3 sequences, over 50% appearing once. As to treatment: roughly ten-day PBMC culture with coronavirus spike peptide pools or control peptides (ViraFEST assay). After expanding antigen-specific T cells with peptide pools, ViraFEST sequenced their TCRs. Trimming took off 5 bases at V and 7 bases at J, with 14 bases between the two ends. Germline CDR1 and CDR2: DFQATT and SNEGSKA (reference sequence). This CDR3 comprises 13 residues.

The chain couples TRBV20-1 to TRBJ2-2; D call uncertain. The TCR comes from a human donor who had recovered from COVID-19. Sequences were obtained from CD4+ T cells from blood, cultured in vitro. Written as DNA, the CDR3 is TGCAGTGCTCGATGGGGTAGCAGCGGGGAGCTGTTTTTT. As protein: CSARWGSSGELFF.